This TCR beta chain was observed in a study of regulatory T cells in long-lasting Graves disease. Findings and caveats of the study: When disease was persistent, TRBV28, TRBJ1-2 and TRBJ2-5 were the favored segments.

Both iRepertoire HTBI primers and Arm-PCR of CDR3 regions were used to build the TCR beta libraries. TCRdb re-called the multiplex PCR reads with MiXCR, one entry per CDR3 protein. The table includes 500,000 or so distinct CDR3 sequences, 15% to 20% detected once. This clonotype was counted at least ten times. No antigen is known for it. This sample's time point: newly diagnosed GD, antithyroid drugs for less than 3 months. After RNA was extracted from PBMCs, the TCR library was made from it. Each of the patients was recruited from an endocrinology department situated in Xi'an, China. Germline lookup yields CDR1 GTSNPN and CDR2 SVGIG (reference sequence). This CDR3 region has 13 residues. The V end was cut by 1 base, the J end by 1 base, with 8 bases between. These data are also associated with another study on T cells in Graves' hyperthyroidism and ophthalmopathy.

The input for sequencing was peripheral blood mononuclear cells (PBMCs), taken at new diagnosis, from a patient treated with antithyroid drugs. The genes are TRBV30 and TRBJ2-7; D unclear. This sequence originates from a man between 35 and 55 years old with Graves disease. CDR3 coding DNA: TGTGCCTGGAGTGGGGGAAAGTCCTACGAGCAGTACTTC. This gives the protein CAWSGGKSYEQYF.